This T cell receptor (beta chain) was observed in a study of T cell responses to AZD1222 COVID-19 vaccine. General study findings and limits: The reported proportion of spike-specific TCRs targeting unmutated variant regions was nearly half. White British ancestry dominated among donors, who included more females, and clonal diversity was possibly underestimated. Dominant CD4 TCR responses targeted spike regions 160-218 and 743-854. With two AZD1222 doses given, Spike-specific TCR breadth and depth both rose.

The data were produced by immunoSEQ multiplex PCR, yet TCRdb's version contains in-frame clones alone and is incomplete. The top ten clones hold approximately 4% of a sample with 160,000 or so clones, more than 85% of them seen once. This CDR3 region has 16 residues. Trimming took off 4 bases at V and 1 base at J, with 17 bases between the two ends. The germline CDR1 and CDR2 sequences are SGDLS and YYNGEE. This clone was counted a few times. Its antigen is as yet unknown. Specimen: peripheral blood, collected on day 0 of AZD1222 vaccination. V usage is TRBV9 and J usage is TRBJ2-5, with a tentative D call TRBD2 (6 bases). The source is an adult in good health. CDR3: CASSQGAGPLQETQYF. Written as DNA, the CDR3 is TGTGCCAGCAGCCAGGGCGCGGGACCCCTCCAAGAGACCCAGTACTTC.